This TCR beta chain was found in a study of blood T cell repertoires in COVID-19. Study-level background: Both acute and convalescent COVID-19 samples were obtained from the United States, Italy and Spain. T cells, B-cell-depleted T cells, or PBMCs supplied cDNA or gDNA.

As processed by the authors: Amplified reference gene primers provided the basis for estimating nucleated cell counts. TCRdb's copy holds only in-frame clones and misses some; the assay was immunoSEQ multiplex PCR. V and J calls plus clone size are reproduced from that table; the DNA served to infer D and trimming. The profile shows 150,000 to 200,000 clones, 79% of them singletons. The CDR3 runs to 11 residues. V lost 5 bases, J lost 5 bases, and 6 bases lay in between. The sequence was collected from a man in his 60s with active or convalescent COVID-19. The rearrangement links TRBV12-3 or TRBV12-4 to TRBJ2-5; no clear D gene. The sequenced sample was peripheral blood. CDR3 loop: CASSHQETQYF. For the CDR3, the DNA is TGTGCCAGCAGTCATCAGGAGACCCAGTACTTC.